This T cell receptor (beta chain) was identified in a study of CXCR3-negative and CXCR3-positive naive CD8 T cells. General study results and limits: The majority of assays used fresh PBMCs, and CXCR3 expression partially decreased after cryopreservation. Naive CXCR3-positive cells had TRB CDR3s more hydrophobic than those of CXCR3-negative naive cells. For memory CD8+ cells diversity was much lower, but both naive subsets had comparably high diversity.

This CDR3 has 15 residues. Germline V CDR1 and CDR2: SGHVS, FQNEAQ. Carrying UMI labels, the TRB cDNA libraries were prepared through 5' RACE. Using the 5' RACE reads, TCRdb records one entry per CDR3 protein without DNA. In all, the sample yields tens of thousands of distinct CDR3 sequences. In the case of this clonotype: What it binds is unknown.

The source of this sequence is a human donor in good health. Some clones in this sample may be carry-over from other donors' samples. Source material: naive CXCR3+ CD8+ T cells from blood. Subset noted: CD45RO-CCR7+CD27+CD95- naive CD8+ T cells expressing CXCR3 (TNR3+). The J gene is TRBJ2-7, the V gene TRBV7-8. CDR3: CASSFFYYNTYEQYF.